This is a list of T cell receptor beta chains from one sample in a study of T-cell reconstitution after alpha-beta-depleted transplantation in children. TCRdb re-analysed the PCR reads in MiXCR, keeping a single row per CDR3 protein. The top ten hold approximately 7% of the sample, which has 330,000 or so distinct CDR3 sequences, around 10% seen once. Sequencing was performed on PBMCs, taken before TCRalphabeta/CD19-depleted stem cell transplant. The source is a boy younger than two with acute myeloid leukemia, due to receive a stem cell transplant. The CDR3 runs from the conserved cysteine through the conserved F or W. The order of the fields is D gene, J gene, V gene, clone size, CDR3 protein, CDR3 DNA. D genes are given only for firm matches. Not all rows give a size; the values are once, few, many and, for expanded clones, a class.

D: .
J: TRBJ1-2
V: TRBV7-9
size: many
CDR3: CASSLETVNGYTF
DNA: TGTGCCAGCAGCTTAGAGACAGTGAATGGCTACACCTTC

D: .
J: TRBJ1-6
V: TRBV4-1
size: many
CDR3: CASSQAPLTRNSPLHF
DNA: TGCGCCAGCAGCCAAGCACCCTTAACACGGAATTCACCCCTCCACTTT

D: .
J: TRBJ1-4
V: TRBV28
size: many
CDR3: CASSFTATNEKLFF
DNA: TGTGCCAGCAGTTTTACAGCAACTAATGAAAAACTGTTTTTT

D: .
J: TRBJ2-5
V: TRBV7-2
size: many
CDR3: CASSFSRSRIKETQYF
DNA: TGTGCCAGCAGCTTTAGCCGGAGCCGAATTAAAGAGACCCAGTACTTC

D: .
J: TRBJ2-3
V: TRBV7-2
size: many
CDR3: CASSLEWGTQYF
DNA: TGTGCCAGCAGCTTAGAGTGGGGGACGCAGTATTTT

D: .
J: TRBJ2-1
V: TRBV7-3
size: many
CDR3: CASSQMRDGIYNEQFF
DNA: TGTGCCAGCAGCCAAATGAGAGACGGTATCTACAATGAGCAGTTCTTC

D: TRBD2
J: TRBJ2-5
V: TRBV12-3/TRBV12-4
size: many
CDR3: CASSSGLAGYQETQYF
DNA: TGTGCCAGCAGTTCGGGACTAGCGGGGTACCAAGAGACCCAGTACTTC

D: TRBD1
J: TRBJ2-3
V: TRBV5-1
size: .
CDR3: CASSLGTGRDTQYF
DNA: TGCGCCAGCAGCTTAGGGACAGGGAGAGATACGCAGTATTTT

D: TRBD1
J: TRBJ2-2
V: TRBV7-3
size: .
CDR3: CASSGTGGAGTGELFF
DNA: TGTGCCAGCAGCGGGACAGGGGGCGCGGGTACCGGGGAGCTGTTTTTT

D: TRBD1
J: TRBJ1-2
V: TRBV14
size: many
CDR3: CASSQVPGQGDYGYTF
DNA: TGTGCCAGCAGCCAAGTCCCAGGACAGGGGGACTATGGCTACACCTTC

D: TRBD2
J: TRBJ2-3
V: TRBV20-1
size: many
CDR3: CSARPGLAGGTDTQYF
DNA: TGCAGTGCTAGACCGGGACTAGCGGGGGGCACAGATACGCAGTATTTT

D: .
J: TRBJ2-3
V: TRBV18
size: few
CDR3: CASSPIKGPNTDTQYF
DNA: TGTGCCAGCTCACCGATAAAGGGGCCAAACACAGATACGCAGTATTTT

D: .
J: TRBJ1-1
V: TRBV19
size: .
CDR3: CASSISRQEAFF
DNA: TGTGCCAGTAGTATAAGTAGACAAGAAGCTTTCTTT

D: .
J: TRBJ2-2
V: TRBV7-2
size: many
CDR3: CASSLVGANTGELFF
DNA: TGTGCCAGCAGCTTAGTGGGGGCGAACACCGGGGAGCTGTTTTTT

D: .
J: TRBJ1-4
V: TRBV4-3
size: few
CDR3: CASSFRWGGEKLFF
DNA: TGCGCCAGCAGCTTTCGCTGGGGCGGTGAAAAACTGTTTTTT

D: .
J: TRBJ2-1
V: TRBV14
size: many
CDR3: CASSHGARSYNEQFF
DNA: TGTGCCAGCAGCCATGGCGCCCGCTCCTACAATGAGCAGTTCTTC

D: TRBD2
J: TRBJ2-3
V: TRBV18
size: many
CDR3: CASSPGRGGTDTQYF
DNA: TGTGCCAGCTCACCCGGGCGGGGGGGCACAGATACGCAGTATTTT

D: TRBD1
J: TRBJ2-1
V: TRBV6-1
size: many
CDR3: CASSEILRTGPSNEQFF
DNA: TGTGCCAGCAGTGAAATCCTCAGGACAGGGCCCTCGAATGAGCAGTTCTTC

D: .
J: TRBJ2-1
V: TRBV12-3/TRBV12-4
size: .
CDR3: CASSLRQGSRGNEQFF
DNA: TGTGCCAGCAGTTTACGGCAGGGCAGCCGGGGCAATGAGCAGTTCTTC

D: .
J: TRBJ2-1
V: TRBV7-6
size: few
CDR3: CASSLVDGPGPQGSYNEQFF
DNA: TGTGCCAGCAGCTTAGTAGACGGACCGGGACCCCAGGGCTCCTACAATGAGCAGTTCTTC

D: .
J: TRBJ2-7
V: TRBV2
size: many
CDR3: CASSTPGLSYEQYF
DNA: TGTGCCAGCAGCACCCCGGGGTTATCCTACGAGCAGTACTTC

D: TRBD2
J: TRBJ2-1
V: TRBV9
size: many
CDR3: CASSPWTSGYEQFF
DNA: TGTGCCAGCAGCCCCTGGACTAGCGGGTATGAGCAGTTCTTC

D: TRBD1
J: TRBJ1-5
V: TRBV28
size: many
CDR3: CASSYGTGRPRGPQHF
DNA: TGTGCCAGCAGTTACGGGACAGGGAGGCCCAGGGGGCCCCAGCATTTT

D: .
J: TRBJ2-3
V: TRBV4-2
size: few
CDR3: CASSEKPHLVATDTQYF
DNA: TGTGCCAGCAGCGAAAAACCCCATTTGGTAGCTACAGATACGCAGTATTTT

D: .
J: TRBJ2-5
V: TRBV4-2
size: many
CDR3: CASSQALMTSTRETQYF
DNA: TGTGCCAGCAGCCAAGCCCTCATGACTAGTACCCGTGAGACCCAGTACTTC

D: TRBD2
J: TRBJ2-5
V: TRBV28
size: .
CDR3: CASSLTSGGAVETQYF
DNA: TGTGCCAGCAGTTTGACCAGCGGGGGGGCCGTGGAGACCCAGTACTTC

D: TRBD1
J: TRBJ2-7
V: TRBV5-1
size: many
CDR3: CASSWDRWSYEQYF
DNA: TGCGCCAGCAGCTGGGACAGGTGGTCCTACGAGCAGTACTTC

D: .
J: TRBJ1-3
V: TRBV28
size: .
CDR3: CASSFEGNTIYF
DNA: TGTGCCAGCAGTTTCGAGGGAAACACCATATATTTT

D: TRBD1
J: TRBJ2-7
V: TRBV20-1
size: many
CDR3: CSAGPGQDYSYEQYF
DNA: TGCAGTGCCGGGCCGGGACAGGATTACTCCTACGAGCAGTACTTC

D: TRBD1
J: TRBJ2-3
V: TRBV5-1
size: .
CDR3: CASSLNTGTGDGTDTQYF
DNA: TGCGCCAGCAGCTTGAACACCGGGACAGGGGACGGCACAGATACGCAGTATTTT

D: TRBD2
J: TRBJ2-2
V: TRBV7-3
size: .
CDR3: CASSPLAGENTGELFF
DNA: TGTGCCAGCAGCCCTCTAGCGGGGGAGAACACCGGGGAGCTGTTTTTT

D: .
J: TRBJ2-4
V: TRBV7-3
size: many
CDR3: CARTSGAKAKNIQYF
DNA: TGTGCCAGAACCTCAGGAGCGAAAGCCAAAAACATTCAGTACTTC

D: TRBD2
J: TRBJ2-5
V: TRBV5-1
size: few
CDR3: CASSLSRGVQETQYF
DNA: TGCGCCAGCAGCTTATCGCGGGGGGTACAAGAGACCCAGTACTTC

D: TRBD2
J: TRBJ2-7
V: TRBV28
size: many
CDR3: CASSLDGRGRATYEQYF
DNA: TGTGCCAGCAGTTTAGACGGGAGAGGGAGGGCAACCTACGAGCAGTACTTC

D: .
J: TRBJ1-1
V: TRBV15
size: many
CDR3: CATSIQARLNTEAFF
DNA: TGTGCCACCAGCATCCAGGCCAGGCTGAACACTGAAGCTTTCTTT

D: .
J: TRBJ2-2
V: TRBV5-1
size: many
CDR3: CASSGGALTGELFF
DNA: TGCGCCAGCAGCGGAGGAGCACTCACCGGGGAGCTGTTTTTT

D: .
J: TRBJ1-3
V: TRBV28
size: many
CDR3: CASSVGLPRRNTIYF
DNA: TGTGCCAGCAGTGTAGGACTCCCTCGGAGAAACACCATATATTTT

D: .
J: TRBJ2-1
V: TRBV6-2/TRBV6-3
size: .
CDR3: CATKRQEPYNEQFF
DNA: TGTGCCACCAAGCGACAGGAACCCTACAATGAGCAGTTCTTC

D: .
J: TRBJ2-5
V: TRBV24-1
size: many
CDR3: CATSDFSPDSASETQYF
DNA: TGTGCCACCAGTGATTTCTCCCCGGACAGCGCGTCGGAGACCCAGTACTTC

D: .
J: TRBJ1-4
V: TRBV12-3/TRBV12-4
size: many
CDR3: CASSFSQGSEKLFF
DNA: TGTGCCAGCAGTTTTTCACAGGGCAGTGAAAAACTGTTTTTT

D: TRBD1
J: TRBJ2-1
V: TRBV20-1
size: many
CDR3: CSAQGRTGNEQFF
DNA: TGCAGTGCCCAGGGTCGGACAGGGAACGAGCAGTTCTTC

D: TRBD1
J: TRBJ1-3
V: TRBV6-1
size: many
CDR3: CASTRQGAGNTIYF
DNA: TGTGCCAGCACCCGACAGGGGGCTGGAAACACCATATATTTT

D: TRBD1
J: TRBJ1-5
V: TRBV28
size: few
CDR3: CASSFYRGRTNQPQHF
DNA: TGTGCCAGCAGTTTCTACAGGGGGCGTACCAATCAGCCCCAGCATTTT

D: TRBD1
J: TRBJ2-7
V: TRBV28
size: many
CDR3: CASSFWQGASYEQYF
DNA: TGTGCCAGCAGTTTCTGGCAGGGGGCGTCCTACGAGCAGTACTTC

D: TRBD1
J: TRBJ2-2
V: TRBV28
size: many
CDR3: CASRLSWTGIITGELFF
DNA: TGTGCCAGCAGACTATCTTGGACAGGGATCATCACCGGGGAGCTGTTTTTT

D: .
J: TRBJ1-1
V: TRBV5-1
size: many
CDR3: CASSWEGGANTEAFF
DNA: TGCGCCAGCAGCTGGGAGGGGGGGGCAAACACTGAAGCTTTCTTT

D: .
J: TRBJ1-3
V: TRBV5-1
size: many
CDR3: CASSLAQGFGNTIYF
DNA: TGCGCCAGCAGCTTGGCACAGGGATTTGGAAACACCATATATTTT

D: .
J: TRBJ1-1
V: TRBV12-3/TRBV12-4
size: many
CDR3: CASSLGGWNTEAFF
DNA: TGTGCCAGCAGTTTAGGAGGGTGGAACACTGAAGCTTTCTTT

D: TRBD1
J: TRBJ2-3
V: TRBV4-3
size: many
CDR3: CASSMRTGGSTDTQYF
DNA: TGCGCCAGCAGCATGCGGACAGGGGGCTCTACAGATACGCAGTATTTT

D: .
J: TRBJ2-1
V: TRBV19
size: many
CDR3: CASSISGKSSYNEQFF
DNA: TGTGCCAGTAGTATAAGTGGGAAGAGCTCCTACAATGAGCAGTTCTTC

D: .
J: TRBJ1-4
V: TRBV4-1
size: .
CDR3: CASSQRTRGGEKLFF
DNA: TGCGCCAGCAGCCAAAGAACCAGGGGCGGAGAAAAACTGTTTTTT

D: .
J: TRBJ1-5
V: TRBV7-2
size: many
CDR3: CASSQTPGDQPQHF
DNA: TGTGCCAGCAGCCAAACACCTGGGGATCAGCCCCAGCATTTT

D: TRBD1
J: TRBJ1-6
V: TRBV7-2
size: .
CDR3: CASSQEWTGAGSPLHF
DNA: TGTGCCAGCAGCCAAGAATGGACAGGGGCAGGGTCACCCCTCCACTTT